Listed below are T cell receptor beta chains from one sample, sequenced in a study of blood T cell repertoires in COVID-19. The method was immunoSEQ multiplex PCR; TCRdb's version includes in-frame clones alone and lacks a portion of them. The repertoire includes over 110,000 clones, about three quarters of them detected once, and 13% sits in the top ten. The sequenced sample consisted of peripheral blood. The receptors were sampled from a man of 80 years or more with acute or convalescent COVID-19. CDR3s include the opening cysteine and the closing phenylalanine or tryptophan. Fields, in order: CDR3 protein, V gene.

CDR3aa: CASSSMTGLGYTF; v_gene: TRBV27
CDR3aa: CASSLASGGSEQYF; v_gene: TRBV7-8
CDR3aa: CASRGGTSGLAGELFF; v_gene: TRBV2
CDR3aa: CASSPQRKRGADTQYF; v_gene: TRBV9
CDR3aa: CASSCRTGVIFYGYTF; v_gene: TRBV5-7
CDR3aa: CASSTRQAGVNEKLFF; v_gene: TRBV28
CDR3aa: CASSLGQTQPPQSGNTIYF; v_gene: TRBV5-1
CDR3aa: CASRPRGGETQYF; v_gene: TRBV12-3/TRBV12-4
CDR3aa: CASSSTPGVWAQYF; v_gene: TRBV7-2
CDR3aa: CASSWGVGADYGYTF; v_gene: TRBV7-9
CDR3aa: CASSSPAQGDQPQHF; v_gene: TRBV28
CDR3aa: CASSFSSERGNQPQHF; v_gene: TRBV6-5
CDR3aa: CASSIDNYGYTF; v_gene: TRBV6-2/TRBV6-3
CDR3aa: CASSLGGGAGDEQFF; v_gene: TRBV7-6
CDR3aa: CASTRGTDYNEQFF; v_gene: TRBV9
CDR3aa: CASSLAWRAHEQFF; v_gene: TRBV7-2
CDR3aa: CASRGSPVGTQPQHF; v_gene: TRBV6-5
CDR3aa: CASSPRGEQPQHF; v_gene: TRBV13
CDR3aa: CASSLDPSGELFF; v_gene: TRBV11-3
CDR3aa: CASSPKGGGWGSFYNEQFF; v_gene: TRBV7-2
CDR3aa: CASSSNPGETQYF; v_gene: TRBV7-9
CDR3aa: CASSDRAIGELFF; v_gene: TRBV2
CDR3aa: CASSYPDRGRDTQYF; v_gene: TRBV6-6
CDR3aa: CATSDPTAPYEEQYF; v_gene: TRBV24-1
CDR3aa: CASSLSRTLPNEQFF; v_gene: TRBV7-3